This entry lists 9 T cell receptor beta chains sequenced from one sample in a study of T cells in Graves' hyperthyroidism and ophthalmopathy. Amplified TCR beta CDR3 regions derived from RNA transcripts. HTBI primers were employed in a first-round RT-PCR of the TCR CDR3. MiXCR, applied by TCRdb to the multiplex PCR reads, yields one record per CDR3 protein. In the table there are about 350,000 distinct CDR3 sequences, about a sixth of which are singletons. Sequences were obtained from blood. Receptors were obtained from a woman aged 30 to 39 with Graves' hyperthyroidism that later progressed to Graves' ophthalmopathy.

The gene calls are TRBV27 and TRBJ2-3, with TRBD2 as a possible D gene (5 bases). Between the trimmed V and J ends, which lost 8 bases and 1 base, there was a span of 16 bases. Germline V lookup: CDR1 MNHEY, CDR2 SMNVEV (reference sequence). This CDR3 has 15 amino acids. CDR3 region: CASLMTNARTDTQYF. The CDR3 bases are TGTGCCAGCCTAATGACTAATGCGCGCACAGATACGCAGTATTTT.

This clonotype has at least ten counts. The chain carries TRBV28 and TRBJ2-7; D is perhaps TRBD1 (5 bases). Germline assignment: CDR1 MDHEN and CDR2 SYDVKM. The CDR3 contains 14 residues. V was trimmed by 4 bases and J by 2 bases, leaving 12 bases between them. In DNA, the CDR3 is TGTGCCAGCAGTTGGCCTGACAGTACCTACGAGCAGTACTTC. It specifies CASSWPDSTYEQYF. Using reference TRBV28 and TRBJ2-7 for the parts outside the CDR3, the full variable domain is DVKVTQSSRYLVKRTGEKVFLECVQDMDHENMFWYRQDPGLGLRLIYFSYDVKMKEKGDIPEGYSVSREKKERFSLILESASTNQTSMYLCASSWPDSTYEQYFGPGTRLTVT.

This clonotype has at least ten counts. The chain recombines TRBV2 with TRBJ2-7; tentatively, D is TRBD2 (6 bases). The length of the CDR3 is 15 residues. The V end was cut by 7 bases, the J end by 4 bases, with 20 bases between. CDR1 SNHLY and CDR2 FYNNEI come from the germline V gene. The CDR3 DNA sequence: TGTGCCAGCATCGCCGGGGGATCCCCCCGTTACGAGCAGTACTTC. Its protein is CASIAGGSPRYEQYF.

The chain joins TRBV4-2 to TRBJ2-3, with 11 bases identical to TRBD2. The CDR3 has 15 residues. J was trimmed by 6 bases and V by 5 bases; bases with no gene match: 7. Germline lookup yields CDR1 LGHNA and CDR2 YNFKEQ. The CDR3 sequence is CASSEYSGRVDTQYF. The CDR3 DNA is TGTGCCAGCAGCGAATATAGCGGGAGGGTGGATACGCAGTATTTT.

This clonotype showed up just a few times. This chain joins TRBV4-1 and TRBJ2-7, with D perhaps being TRBD1 or TRBD2 (6 bases each). V lost 0 bases and J 3 bases, leaving 15 bases between the germline ends. CDR3 length: 16 amino acids. Germline CDR1 is MGHRA and CDR2 is YSYEKL. Written as DNA, the CDR3 is TGCGCCAGCAGCCAAGATAATTACGGGGGCCTCTACGAGCAGTACTTC. It encodes CASSQDNYGGLYEQYF.

This clonotype was counted between two and nine times. The chain combines TRBV9 with TRBJ2-1; 9 positions match TRBD2. Trimming took 3 bases from V and 7 from J; bases not matched to a gene: 8. Per germline, CDR1 SGDLS and CDR2 YYNGEE. There are 15 residues in the CDR3. The CDR3 region has the DNA TGTGCCAGCAGCGCTCGAGGACTAGCGTTAAATGAGCAGTTCTTC. Translating it yields CASSARGLALNEQFF.

This clonotype was counted ten times or more. The chain employs TRBV5-1 and TRBJ1-6; D possibly corresponds to TRBD1 (5 bases). The CDR3 loop spans 19 amino acids. Germline loops: CDR1 SGHRS, CDR2 YFSETQ. With 0 bases removed from V and 3 bases from J, the gap between germline ends came to 19 bases. The CDR3 nucleotides read TGCGCCAGCAGCTTGGCCGGGTTCGAAACAGGCCGCTATAATTCACCCCTCCACTTT. Encoded protein: CASSLAGFETGRYNSPLHF. The full variable domain, completed using reference TRBV5-1 and TRBJ1-6, is KAGVTQTPRYLIKTRGQQVTLSCSPISGHRSVSWYQQTPGQGLQFLFEYFSETQRNKGNFPGRFSGRQFSNSRSEMNVSTLELGDSALYLCASSLAGFETGRYNSPLHFGNGTRLTVT.

Ten or more counts support this clonotype. The chain recombines TRBV7-9 with TRBJ2-7, with a possible D match to TRBD1 (6 bases). The CDR3 length is 14 residues. Per germline, CDR1 SEHNR and CDR2 FQNEAQ (reference sequence). V gave up 5 bases and J gave up 3 bases, with 14 bases separating them. The CDR3 sequence: CASSILQGGYEQYF. The CDR3 bases are TGTGCCAGCAGCATACTACAGGGCGGCTACGAGCAGTACTTC.

DNA for the CDR3: TGTGCCAGCACACTCTCTTGGGGGGCCTACGAGCAGTACTTC. Protein sequence: CASTLSWGAYEQYF. J is TRBJ2-7 and V is TRBV6-1; weak D call: TRBD2 (6 bases). CDR1 is MNHNS and CDR2 is SASEGT in the germline V gene. V lost 7 bases and J lost 2, with 15 bases in between. The CDR3 has 14 residues.